This T cell receptor beta chain came from a study of blood T cell repertoires in COVID-19. On the study more broadly: Researchers got acute and convalescent COVID-19 samples from the United States, Italy and Spain. From T cells, B-cell-depleted T cells, or PBMCs came the material, which was cDNA or gDNA.

The V gene lost 4 bases and the J gene lost 8 bases, with 17 bases spanning the gap. The length of the CDR3 is 14 residues. In germline, CDR1 is SEHNR, CDR2 FQNEAQ (reference sequence). Donors in Cohort 3 who had recovered were those with two negative PCRs, healthcare professional clearance, or resolution of their symptoms. As handled by the study authors: Nucleated cell counts were estimated from reference gene primer amplification. Assay: immunoSEQ multiplex PCR; the TCRdb copy retains only in-frame clones and omits some. V and J calls and clone size follow that table, whereas D and trimming were derived from the DNA. The data contain about 320,000 clones, approximately 89% of them singletons.

This receptor was taken from a young man who had recovered from COVID-19. Input material: PBMCs or T cells enriched from blood (not recorded which). The chain couples TRBV7-9 to TRBJ1-2, with a weak D call TRBD1 (6 bases). For the CDR3, the DNA is TGTGCCAGCAGCTCCAGCGGGGGCCCGGACGGCTACACCTTC. This encodes CASSSSGGPDGYTF.